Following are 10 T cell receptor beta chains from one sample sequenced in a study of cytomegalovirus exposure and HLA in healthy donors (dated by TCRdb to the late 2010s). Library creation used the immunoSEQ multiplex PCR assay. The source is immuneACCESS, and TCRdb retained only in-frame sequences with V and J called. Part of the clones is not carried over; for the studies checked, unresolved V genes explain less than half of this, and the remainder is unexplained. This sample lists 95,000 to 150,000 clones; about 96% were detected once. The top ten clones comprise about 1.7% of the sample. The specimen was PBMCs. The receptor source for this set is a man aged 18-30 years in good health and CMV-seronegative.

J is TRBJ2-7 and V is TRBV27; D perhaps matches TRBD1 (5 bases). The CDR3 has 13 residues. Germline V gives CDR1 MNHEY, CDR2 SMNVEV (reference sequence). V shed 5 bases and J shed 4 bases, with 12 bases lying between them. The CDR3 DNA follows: TGTGCCAGCAGTCCCACCCGACAGTACGAGCAGTACTTC. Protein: CASSPTRQYEQYF.

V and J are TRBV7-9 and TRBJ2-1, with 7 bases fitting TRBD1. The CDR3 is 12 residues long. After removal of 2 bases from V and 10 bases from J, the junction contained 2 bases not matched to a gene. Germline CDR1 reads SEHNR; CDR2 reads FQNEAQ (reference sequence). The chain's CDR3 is CASSLTGQEQFF. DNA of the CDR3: TGTGCCAGCAGCTTAACGGGACAGGAGCAGTTCTTC. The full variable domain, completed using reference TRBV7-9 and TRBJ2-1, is DTGVSQNPRHKITKRGQNVTFRCDPISEHNRLYWYRQTLGQGPEFLTYFQNEAQLEKSRLLSDRFSAERPKGSFSTLEIQRTEQGDSAMYLCASSLTGQEQFFGPGTRLTVL.

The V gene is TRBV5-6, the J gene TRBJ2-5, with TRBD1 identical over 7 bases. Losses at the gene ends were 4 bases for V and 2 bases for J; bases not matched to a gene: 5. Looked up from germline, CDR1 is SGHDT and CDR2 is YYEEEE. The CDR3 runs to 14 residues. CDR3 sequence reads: CASSRGQTQETQYF. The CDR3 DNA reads TGTGCCAGCAGCCGGGGACAGACTCAAGAGACCCAGTACTTC.

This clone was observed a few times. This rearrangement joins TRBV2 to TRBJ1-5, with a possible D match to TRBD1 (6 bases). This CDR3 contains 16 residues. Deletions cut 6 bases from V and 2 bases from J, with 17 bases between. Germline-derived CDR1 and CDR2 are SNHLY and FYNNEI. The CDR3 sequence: CASRRTALRGNQPQHF. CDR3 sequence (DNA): TGTGCCAGCAGAAGGACAGCCCTCAGGGGCAATCAGCCCCAGCATTTT.

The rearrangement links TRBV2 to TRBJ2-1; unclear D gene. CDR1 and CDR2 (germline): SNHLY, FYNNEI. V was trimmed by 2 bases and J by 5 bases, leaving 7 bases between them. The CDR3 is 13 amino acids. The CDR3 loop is CASSETLDNEQFF. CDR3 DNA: TGTGCCAGCAGTGAAACTTTGGACAATGAGCAGTTCTTC.

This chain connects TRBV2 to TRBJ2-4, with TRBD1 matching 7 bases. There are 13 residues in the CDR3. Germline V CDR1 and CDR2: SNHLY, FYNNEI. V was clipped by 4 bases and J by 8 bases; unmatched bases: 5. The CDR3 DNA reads TGTGCCAGCAGTGTTCGGCAGGGGGACATTCAGTACTTC. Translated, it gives CASSVRQGDIQYF.

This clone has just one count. CDR3 amino acids: CASREYGGADNEKLFF. Here the CDR3 DNA reads TGTGCCAGCAGGGAATACGGGGGGGCCGATAATGAAAAACTGTTTTTT. V and J are TRBV6-1 and TRBJ1-4; D is possibly TRBD1 (6 bases). The CDR3 consists of 16 residues. Germline V gene lookup returns CDR1 MNHNS and CDR2 SASEGT. Trimming shortened V by 6 bases and J by 4 bases, and 18 bases separated the two germline ends.

CDR3 region: CASSDRDRGYNEQFF. The CDR3 DNA sequence: TGTGCCAGCAGCGACCGGGACAGGGGCTACAATGAGCAGTTCTTC. The rearrangement uses TRBV13 and TRBJ2-1; 10 nucleotides agree with TRBD1. After removal of 5 bases from V and 3 bases from J, the junction contained 4 bases not matched to a gene. The length of the CDR3 is 15 residues. Germline CDR1 PRHDT, CDR2 FYEKMQ (reference sequence). Filled out from reference TRBV13 and TRBJ2-1, the complete variable domain reads AAGVIQSPRHLIKEKRETATLKCYPIPRHDTVYWYQQGPGQDPQFLISFYEKMQSDKGSIPDRFSAQQFSDYHSELNMSSLELGDSALYFCASSDRDRGYNEQFFGPGTRLTVL.

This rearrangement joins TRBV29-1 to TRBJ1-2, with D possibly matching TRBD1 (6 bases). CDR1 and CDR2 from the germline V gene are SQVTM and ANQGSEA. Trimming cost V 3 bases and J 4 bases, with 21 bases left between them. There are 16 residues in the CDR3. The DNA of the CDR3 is TGCAGCGTTGAGGGTCCACAGGGAGAAAGGGGCTATGGCTACACCTTC. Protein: CSVEGPQGERGYGYTF.

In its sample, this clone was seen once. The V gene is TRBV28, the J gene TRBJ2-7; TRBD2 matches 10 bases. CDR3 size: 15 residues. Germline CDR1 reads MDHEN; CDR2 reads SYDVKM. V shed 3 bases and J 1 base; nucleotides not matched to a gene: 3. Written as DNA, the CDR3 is TGTGCCAGCAGTTTTTCGACTAGCGGGTCCTACGAGCAGTACTTC. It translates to CASSFSTSGSYEQYF. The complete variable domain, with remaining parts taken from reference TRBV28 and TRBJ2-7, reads DVKVTQSSRYLVKRTGEKVFLECVQDMDHENMFWYRQDPGLGLRLIYFSYDVKMKEKGDIPEGYSVSREKKERFSLILESASTNQTSMYLCASSFSTSGSYEQYFGPGTRLTVT.